This is a list of T cell receptor beta chains from one sample in a study of human T cells and chemical hapten exposure. TCRdb analysed the RACE reads with MiXCR anew, one entry per CDR3 protein. Among some 83,000 distinct CDR3 sequences listed, about 10% were seen once. The sequences come from whole blood, collected in connection with sensitization to the hapten diphenylcyclopropenone (DPC). Receptors were obtained from a woman in her forties or fifties with alopecia areata. Some clones in this sample may be carry-over from other donors' samples. The CDR3 runs from the conserved cysteine through the conserved F or W. D genes are given only for firm matches. Where a row states a size, it is once, few, many or the class of an expanded clone; other rows omit it.

abundance,d_gene,v_gene,j_gene,CDR3nt,CDR3aa
many,.,TRBV18,TRBJ2-6,TGTGCCAGCTCACCCACCTCTGGGGCCAACGTCCTGACTTTC,CASSPTSGANVLTF
once,TRBD1,TRBV6-5,TRBJ1-5,TGTGCCACCTCGGGACAGTATAGCAATCAGCCCCAGCATTTT,CATSGQYSNQPQHF
.,.,TRBV5-1,TRBJ2-3,TGCGCCAGCAGCTTGGGAGATACATACGGGGCAGATACGCAGTATTTT,CASSLGDTYGADTQYF
.,.,TRBV20-1,TRBJ2-2,TGCAGTGCTAGAGATCGGGCGGCTACCGGGGAGCTGTTTTTT,CSARDRAATGELFF
many,.,TRBV7-9,TRBJ1-5,TGTGCCAGCAGCTTACAGGGGAATCAGCCCCAGCATTTT,CASSLQGNQPQHF
many,.,TRBV12-3/TRBV12-4,TRBJ2-1,TGTGCCAGCAGCTTGACATCGGGACGGTCTCGCGGTGAGCAGTTCTTC,CASSLTSGRSRGEQFF
few,TRBD1,TRBV6-1,TRBJ2-7,TGTGCCAGCAGTACTGACAGGGTAGGCGAGCAGTACTTC,CASSTDRVGEQYF
many,.,TRBV3-1,TRBJ1-2,TGTGCCAGCAGCCAAGTCCGACAGAGTGGCTACACCTTC,CASSQVRQSGYTF
.,.,TRBV7-2,TRBJ2-1,TGTGCCAGCAGCGCGAGAGGTACGGGGAGGCCGTCCGAGCAGTTCTTC,CASSARGTGRPSEQFF
few,.,TRBV14,TRBJ1-2,TGTGCCAGCAGCCAAGCCCTCTATGGCTACACCTTC,CASSQALYGYTF
.,TRBD1,TRBV12-3/TRBV12-4,TRBJ1-1,TGTGCCAGCAGGGAATCCGGGACAGGGGGCGCGGAAGCTTTCTTT,CASRESGTGGAEAFF
.,TRBD1,TRBV29-1,TRBJ2-1,TGCAGCGTTGGAGACAGGGTCAAGGGCAATGAGCAGTTCTTC,CSVGDRVKGNEQFF
few,.,TRBV7-8,TRBJ2-2,TGTGCCAGCAGCTTAGGCTCTAGAAACACCGGGGAGCTGTTTTTT,CASSLGSRNTGELFF
many,.,TRBV7-3,TRBJ1-2,TGTGCCAGCAGCTTAAGACCCGGCACTTCGGTCTATGGCTACACCTTC,CASSLRPGTSVYGYTF
few,TRBD2,TRBV28,TRBJ2-3,TGTGCCAGCAGTTCCCCGGGTAGCGGGAGGAGGGATACGCAGTATTTT,CASSSPGSGRRDTQYF
few,.,TRBV20-1,TRBJ1-1,TGCAGTGCTAGTGAATGGAGTTATCAAGCTTTCTTT,CSASEWSYQAFF
few,.,TRBV4-2,TRBJ2-1,TGTGCCAGCTTTGGCGGGCCCACCGGTGAGCAGTTCTTC,CASFGGPTGEQFF
.,.,TRBV18,TRBJ1-5,TGTGCCAGCTCACGCGGGAAGCCAGATCAGCCCCAGCATTTT,CASSRGKPDQPQHF
few,.,TRBV7-6,TRBJ2-2,TGTGCCAGCAGCCGACAGGAGTACGGGGAGCTGTTTTTT,CASSRQEYGELFF
few,.,TRBV29-1,TRBJ1-5,TGCAGCGTCAGGAAGGGGAGCAATCAGCCCCAGCATTTT,CSVRKGSNQPQHF
few,.,TRBV4-2,TRBJ2-2,TGTGCCAGCAGCCAAGATCGGAGGGCGGGATCAAACACCGGGGAGCTGTTTTTT,CASSQDRRAGSNTGELFF
.,.,TRBV9,TRBJ2-7,TGTGCCAGCAGCCGACTAGGCAGCTCCCACGAGCAGTACTTC,CASSRLGSSHEQYF
.,TRBD2,TRBV4-2,TRBJ2-1,TGTGCCAGCAGCACCCAACTAGCGGGGGGTCATAATGAGCAGTTCTTC,CASSTQLAGGHNEQFF
.,TRBD2,TRBV27,TRBJ2-1,TGTGCCAGCAGTCTCCAGCGGGAGTTGTCCTACAATGAGCAGTTCTTC,CASSLQRELSYNEQFF
few,TRBD1,TRBV29-1,TRBJ1-1,TGCAGCGTCCACAGGGGGCTCATGAACACTGAAGCTTTCTTT,CSVHRGLMNTEAFF
many,TRBD2,TRBV28,TRBJ2-1,TGTGCCAGCAGTTTAGGGACTAGCTTCGGGTACAATGAGCAGTTCTTC,CASSLGTSFGYNEQFF
many,TRBD1,TRBV29-1,TRBJ1-2,TGCAGCGGGGGACAGGGCGGAAACTATGGCTACACCTTC,CSGGQGGNYGYTF
many,.,TRBV2,TRBJ2-1,TGTGCCAGCAGTGGGGGGGTAAACTCCTACAATGAGCAGTTCTTC,CASSGGVNSYNEQFF
many,TRBD1,TRBV20-1,TRBJ1-5,TGCAGTGCCAAACAACAGGGGCCAAGATTCGAATATCAGCCCCAGCATTTT,CSAKQQGPRFEYQPQHF
few,.,TRBV28,TRBJ2-2,TGTGCCAGCAGTCAATCGAGGGTATTCAGCACCGGGGAGCTGTTTTTT,CASSQSRVFSTGELFF
few,.,TRBV7-8,TRBJ1-1,TGTGCCAGCAGCCTGGGACTTAGACGGAACACTGAAGCTTTCTTT,CASSLGLRRNTEAFF
.,.,TRBV6-5,TRBJ1-5,TGTGCCAGCGCCAGTGCCTCTGGGGTCAATCAGCCCCAGCATTTT,CASASASGVNQPQHF
.,TRBD1,TRBV15,TRBJ2-1,TGTGCCACCAGCAGAGGTGGGGTAGAGGGGGCCATTAATAAGCAGTTCTTC,CATSRGGVEGAINKQFF
few,.,TRBV20-1,TRBJ1-1,TGCAGTGCTTCTCTTCGATGGTCGGCCACTGAAGCTTTCTTT,CSASLRWSATEAFF
few,.,TRBV4-1,TRBJ1-2,TGCGCCAGCAGCCACAGGGTAGACTATGGCTACACCTTC,CASSHRVDYGYTF
few,.,TRBV28,TRBJ1-5,TGTGCCAGCAGAGACGGATTTAATCAGCCCCAGCATTTT,CASRDGFNQPQHF